These 20 T cell receptor beta chains were all obtained from the same sample, sequenced in a study of blood T cell repertoires in COVID-19. The method was immunoSEQ multiplex PCR; TCRdb's version includes in-frame clones alone and lacks a portion of them. The repertoire holds 150,000 to 200,000 clones, with 85% to 95% as singletons. The sequenced material came from peripheral blood. The origin of the receptors is a woman aged 60-75 years with COVID-19, enrolled during active disease.

The chain couples TRBV3-1 (or the pseudogene TRBV3-2) to TRBJ1-1; 7 bases agree with TRBD1. V gave up 7 bases and J gave up 11 bases; unmatched junction bases: 13. The CDR3 covers 13 residues. Germline values: CDR1 LGHDT, CDR2 YNNKEL (reference sequence). The CDR3 region has the DNA TGTGCCAGCAACGGATTAGAGACAGGGAGCGCTTTCTTT. Protein sequence: CASNGLETGSAFF.

V usage is TRBV27 and J usage is TRBJ1-3, with TRBD1 identical over 7 bases. The V gene's germline CDR1 is MNHEY and CDR2 SMNVEV (reference sequence). The junction had 2 bases not matched to a gene; V was cut back by 6 bases and J by 0 bases. The CDR3 runs to 14 residues. DNA of the CDR3: TGTGCCAGCAGGGACAGGATCTCTGGAAACACCATATATTTT. Translated, it gives CASRDRISGNTIYF.

This chain joins TRBV12-5 and TRBJ2-2; D perhaps matches TRBD1 (6 bases). The CDR3 extends over 14 amino acids. Germline V lookup: CDR1 LGHNT, CDR2 FRNRAP. Trimming took 7 bases from V and 2 from J, leaving 11 bases between them. Here the CDR3 DNA reads TGTGCTAGTGTCTCAGGGGTAAACACCGGGGAGCTGTTTTTT. Its protein is CASVSGVNTGELFF.

The chain carries TRBV7-2 and TRBJ1-1, with D possibly matching TRBD1 (5 bases). The germline CDR1 and CDR2 sequences are SGHTA and FQGNSA. Trimming shortened V by 5 bases and J by 4 bases, and 17 bases separated the two germline ends. This CDR3 has 15 residues. Here the CDR3 reads CASSTRIGEGTEAFF. The CDR3 DNA follows: TGTGCCAGCAGCACGAGGATAGGGGAGGGCACTGAAGCTTTCTTT.

This clone was counted once. V usage is TRBV7-8 and J usage is TRBJ2-7; 7 bases align to TRBD2. Germline values: CDR1 SGHVS, CDR2 FQNEAQ. The ends lost 2 bases at V and 0 bases at J; junction bases unmatched: 7. The CDR3 runs to 16 residues. CDR3 in amino acids: CASSLQGRGYSYEQYF. In DNA form, the CDR3 reads TGTGCCAGCAGCTTACAAGGGAGGGGATACTCCTACGAGCAGTACTTC.

The rearrangement joins TRBV27 to TRBJ1-5; 9 nucleotides agree with TRBD1. The CDR3 has 14 amino acids. Germline V lookup: CDR1 MNHEY, CDR2 SMNVEV (reference sequence). V lost 0 bases and J lost 6; bases outside the gene matches: 0. The CDR3 DNA sequence: TGTGCCAGCAGTTTATCGACAGGGGGTCAGCCCCAGCATTTT. It is translated as CASSLSTGGQPQHF.

This clone was recorded only once. The DNA for the CDR3 is TGTGCCAGCAGTTACGGCCTAGCGGGTGCAGATACGCAGTATTTT. It codes for CASSYGLAGADTQYF. V gene TRBV6-2 or TRBV6-3 combines with J gene TRBJ2-3; 8 bases line up with TRBD2. This CDR3 comprises 15 residues. With V trimmed by 2 bases and J by 4 bases, 5 bases remained unmatched. CDR1 MNHEY and CDR2 SVGEGT come from the germline V gene.

This clone was observed a single time. The rearrangement joins TRBV7-2 to TRBJ2-7, with 9 positions matching TRBD2. V trimming: 5 bases; J trimming: 2 bases; junction bases outside the gene matches: 10. CDR1 is SGHTA, CDR2 FQGNSA, per germline. This CDR3 has 16 residues. The CDR3 here is CASSLQTSGATYEQYF. The CDR3 nucleotides read TGTGCCAGCAGCCTTCAGACTAGCGGCGCCACCTACGAGCAGTACTTC.

The DNA of the CDR3 is TGTGCCAGCAGCCCGGGACAGGGGGTGATTTACAATGAGCAGTTCTTC. This translates into CASSPGQGVIYNEQFF. The chain couples TRBV7-8 to TRBJ2-1; 11 bases line up with TRBD1. The CDR3 is 16 amino acids. CDR1 and CDR2 from the germline V gene are SGHVS and FQNEAQ. The trim removed 5 bases at V and 4 bases at J, leaving 7 bases unmatched.

The genes are TRBV5-4 and TRBJ2-2; TRBD2 might be the D (5 bases). V was shortened by 5 bases and J by 0 bases, with 14 bases between the two germline ends. This CDR3 spans 16 amino acids. Germline V gene sequence: CDR1 SGHNT, CDR2 YYREEE (reference sequence). The CDR3 region is CASRSGKNANTGELFF. The CDR3 nucleotides are TGTGCCAGCAGATCGGGGAAAAATGCGAACACCGGGGAGCTGTTTTTT.

The V call is TRBV5-5, the J call TRBJ2-7; 9 positions agree with TRBD1. The germline CDR1 and CDR2 sequences are SGHKS and YYEKEE (reference sequence). CDR3 size: 14 residues. V lost 4 bases, J lost 2 bases, and 4 bases stayed unmatched. Here the CDR3 DNA reads TGTGCCAGCAGCCCCCGGGACAGGGCCTACGAGCAGTACTTC. Encoded protein: CASSPRDRAYEQYF.

The rearrangement joins TRBV15 to TRBJ1-5, with TRBD1 as a possible D gene (5 bases). Germline values: CDR1 LNHNV, CDR2 YYDKDF (reference sequence). This CDR3 has 13 residues. V shed 0 bases and J shed 7 bases, with 7 bases lying between them. The CDR3: CATSRDKGQPQHF. The DNA of the CDR3 is TGTGCCACCAGCAGAGATAAGGGGCAGCCCCAGCATTTT. The variable domain in full, with the rest retrieved from reference TRBV15 and TRBJ1-5, is DAMVIQNPRYQVTQFGKPVTLSCSQTLNHNVMYWYQQKSSQAPKLLFHYYDKDFNNEADTPDNFQSRRPNTSFCFLDIRSPGLGDTAMYLCATSRDKGQPQHFGDGTRLSIL.

The chain is built from TRBV19 and TRBJ1-2, with 8 bases aligning to TRBD1. This CDR3 is 15 amino acids long. Germline V lookup: CDR1 LNHDA, CDR2 SQIVND (reference sequence). V dropped 5 bases and J dropped 4; count of bases not matched to a gene: 9. CDR3 region: CASSSDRVGGYGYTF. CDR3 bases: TGTGCCAGTAGTTCGGACAGGGTGGGGGGCTATGGCTACACCTTC. The complete variable domain, with remaining parts taken from reference TRBV19 and TRBJ1-2, reads DGGITQSPKYLFRKEGQNVTLSCEQNLNHDAMYWYRQDPGQGLRLIYYSQIVNDFQKGDIAEGYSVSREKKESFPLTVTSAQKNPTAFYLCASSSDRVGGYGYTFGSGTRLTVV.

This clone was seen a single time. The rearrangement uses TRBV18 and TRBJ1-1; perhaps TRBD1 as D (5 bases). CDR1 and CDR2 (germline): KGHSH, LQKENI. Trimming removed 5 bases from V and 0 bases from J, with 16 bases in between. The CDR3 runs to 16 residues. The chain's CDR3 is CASSSGQGSMNTEAFF. CDR3 nucleotide sequence: TGTGCCAGCTCATCCGGACAAGGGTCCATGAACACTGAAGCTTTCTTT.

The chain has TRBV6-5 and TRBJ1-2, with unresolved D. Germline loops: CDR1 MNHEY, CDR2 SVGAGI. The CDR3 is made up of 15 amino acids. V lost 4 bases and J lost 5, with 17 bases in between. CDR3 in amino acids: CASSSIGLRRYGYTF. In nucleotides, the CDR3 is TGTGCCAGCAGTTCTATTGGACTACGGCGGTATGGCTACACCTTC.

V gene TRBV10-2 combines with J gene TRBJ2-2, with 9 positions matching TRBD2. After removal of 2 bases from V and 4 bases from J, the junction contained 5 bases not matched to a gene. This CDR3 has 16 amino acids. Germline loops: CDR1 WSHSY, CDR2 SAAADI. The CDR3 loop is CASSERLAGLTGELFF. As DNA, the CDR3 is TGCGCCAGCAGTGAGCGGCTAGCGGGGCTCACCGGGGAGCTGTTTTTT.

J is TRBJ1-1 and V is TRBV11-2; 9 bases map to TRBD1. Germline values: CDR1 SGHAT, CDR2 FQNNGV. The CDR3 contains 17 residues. V was pared by 4 bases and J by 2 bases, with 11 bases of the junction left unmatched. CDR3 protein: CASSSSVPGQGNTEAFF. The CDR3 nucleotides read TGTGCCAGCAGCTCAAGCGTCCCGGGACAGGGAAACACTGAAGCTTTCTTT. The full variable domain, its missing parts supplied by reference TRBV11-2 and TRBJ1-1, is EAGVAQSPRYKIIEKRQSVAFWCNPISGHATLYWYQQILGQGPKLLIQFQNNGVVDDSQLPKDRFSAERLKGVDSTLKIQPAKLEDSAVYLCASSSSVPGQGNTEAFFGQGTRLTVV.

This sequence joins TRBV3-1 (or the pseudogene TRBV3-2) and TRBJ1-2; D call uncertain. The germline V gene encodes CDR1 LGHDT and CDR2 YNNKEL (reference sequence). CDR3 size: 12 residues. Trimming took 6 bases from V and 0 from J, leaving 5 bases between them. The CDR3 sequence: CASSSTNYGYTF. CDR3 nucleotide sequence: TGTGCCAGCAGTTCTACTAACTATGGCTACACCTTC.

The CDR3 bases are TGCGCCAGCAGCCAAGTTTCAGTGAACACTGAAGCTTTCTTT. This encodes CASSQVSVNTEAFF. V and J are TRBV4-3 and TRBJ1-1; D unresolved. CDR1 is LGHNA and CDR2 is YSLEER in the germline V gene. Trimming cost V 1 base and J 0 bases, with 6 bases left between them. The CDR3 is 14 residues long.

The V and J genes are TRBV7-2 and TRBJ2-3; D gene unclear. The CDR3 has 12 amino acids. Germline CDR1 SGHTA, CDR2 FQGNSA. V lost 5 bases, J lost 6 bases, and 9 bases lay in between. CDR3 sequence: CASSPRWDTQYF. In nucleotides, the CDR3 is TGTGCCAGCAGCCCGCGATGGGATACGCAGTATTTT. Full variable domain (remainder filled in from reference TRBV7-2 and TRBJ2-3): GAGVSQSPSNKVTEKGKDVELRCDPISGHTALYWYRQSLGQGLEFLIYFQGNSAPDKSGLPSDRFSAERTGGSVSTLTIQRTQQEDSAVYLCASSPRWDTQYFGPGTRLTVL.